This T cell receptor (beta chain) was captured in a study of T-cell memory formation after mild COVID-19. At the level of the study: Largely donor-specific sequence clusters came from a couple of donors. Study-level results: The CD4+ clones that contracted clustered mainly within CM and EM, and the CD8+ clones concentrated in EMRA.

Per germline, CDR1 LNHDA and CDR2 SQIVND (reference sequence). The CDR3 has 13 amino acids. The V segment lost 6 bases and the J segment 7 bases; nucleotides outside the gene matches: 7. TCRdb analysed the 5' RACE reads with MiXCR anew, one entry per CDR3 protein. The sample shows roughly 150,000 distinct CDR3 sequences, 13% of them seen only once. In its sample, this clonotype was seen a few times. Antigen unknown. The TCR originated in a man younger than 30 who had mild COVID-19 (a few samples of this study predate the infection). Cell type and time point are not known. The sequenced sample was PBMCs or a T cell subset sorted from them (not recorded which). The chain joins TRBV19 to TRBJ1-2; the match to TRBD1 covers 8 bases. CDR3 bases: TGTGCCAGTAGAGTGACACAGGGGGGTGGCTACACCTTC. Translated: CASRVTQGGGYTF.